These T cell receptor beta chains were read from a single sample in a study of T cell responses to AZD1222 COVID-19 vaccine. Only in-frame clones appear in the TCRdb table, and some are missing; sequencing was by immunoSEQ multiplex PCR. The sample shows over 110,000 clones, more than 85% of them seen only once. This sample comprised peripheral blood, obtained on day 0 of AZD1222 vaccination. The receptors come from an adult in good health. CDR3s include the opening cysteine and the closing phenylalanine or tryptophan. D genes are given only for firm matches. Rows give clone size only sometimes, using once, few, many, or a class for an expanded clone.

NA | TRBJ2-7 | 14 | NA | TRBV3-1/TRBV3-2 | TGTGCCAGCAGCCAAGCATTACTCTCCTACGAGCAGTACTTC | CASSQALLSYEQYF
NA | TRBJ1-4 | 17 | NA | TRBV18 | TGTGCCAGCTCCCGCGGGACAAGTCCTGTAAATAATGAAAAACTGTTTTTT | CASSRGTSPVNNEKLFF
NA | TRBJ1-2 | 17 | NA | TRBV3-1/TRBV3-2 | TGTGCCAGCAGGCACGGTGGCAGGCAGTTATTGGACTATGGCTACACCTTC | CASRHGGRQLLDYGYTF
NA | TRBJ1-2 | 11 | TRBD1 | TRBV29-1 | TGCAGCGAGGGACAGGGGACCGGCTACACCTTC | CSEGQGTGYTF
NA | TRBJ2-7 | 15 | NA | TRBV11-2 | TGTGCCAGCAGCTCGTCCGGCTCCAATGCCTACGAGCAGTACTTC | CASSSSGSNAYEQYF
NA | TRBJ2-7 | 18 | TRBD2 | TRBV2 | TGTGCCAGCAGTGTTAGGGGGACTAGCGGGAGGTACTCCTACGAGCAGTACTTC | CASSVRGTSGRYSYEQYF
NA | TRBJ2-1 | 16 | NA | TRBV4-1 | TGCGCCAGCAGCCAAGTAGGGCGGGGCCCTAACAATGAGCAGTTCTTC | CASSQVGRGPNNEQFF
NA | TRBJ2-1 | 15 | NA | TRBV14 | TGTGCCAGCAGCCTCGAGAGGGCATTCTACAATGAGCAGTTCTTC | CASSLERAFYNEQFF
NA | TRBJ2-5 | 16 | TRBD1 | TRBV19 | TGTGCCAGTAGTCCCCGTGGGACAGGGGGCCAAGAGACCCAGTACTTC | CASSPRGTGGQETQYF
NA | TRBJ1-1 | 13 | NA | TRBV12-3/TRBV12-4 | TGTGCCAGCAGTTTGGCGGGCGGCACTGAAGCTTTCTTT | CASSLAGGTEAFF
NA | TRBJ2-7 | 17 | TRBD2 | TRBV5-1 | TGCGCCAGCAGCTCAACCCTAGGACTAGCGGGAGGCCTCGAGCAGTACTTC | CASSSTLGLAGGLEQYF
once | TRBJ2-1 | 14 | NA | TRBV14 | TGTGCCAGCAGCCGGGACGGGGCGCGCAATGAGCAGTTCTTC | CASSRDGARNEQFF
NA | TRBJ2-7 | 13 | NA | TRBV12-3/TRBV12-4 | TGTGCCAGCAGTCCGGACAGCTCTTCGGAGCAGTACTTC | CASSPDSSSEQYF
NA | TRBJ1-2 | 13 | NA | TRBV9 | TGTGCCAGCAGCGTGTCCGGGCCGGGGGGCTACACCTTC | CASSVSGPGGYTF
NA | TRBJ2-2 | 17 | TRBD2 | TRBV11-2 | TGTGCCAGCAGCTTAGACCATCTAGCGGGCTTCACCGGGGAGCTGTTTTTT | CASSLDHLAGFTGELFF
NA | TRBJ2-2 | 15 | NA | TRBV7-9 | TGTGCCAGCAGCTGGGACCTATCGAACACCGGGGAGCTGTTTTTT | CASSWDLSNTGELFF
NA | TRBJ2-5 | 18 | NA | TRBV21-1 | TGTGCCAGCAGCAAAAAAGGTAGCGGGAGAAGGAGGCAAGAGACCCAGTACTTC | CASSKKGSGRRRQETQYF
NA | TRBJ2-1 | 12 | NA | TRBV30 | TGTGCCTGGAGTGCCTTAGGAAATGAGCAGTTCTTC | CAWSALGNEQFF
NA | TRBJ2-3 | 16 | TRBD2 | TRBV3-1/TRBV3-2 | TGTGCCAGCAGTCTAACTAGCGGGAGGCAGACAGATACGCAGTATTTT | CASSLTSGRQTDTQYF
NA | TRBJ1-5 | 14 | NA | TRBV9 | TGTGCCAGCAGCGTAGGTAGGGGACAACAGCCCCAGCATTTT | CASSVGRGQQPQHF
NA | TRBJ2-2 | 17 | TRBD2 | TRBV10-3 | TGTGCCATCAGTGAGCCTAGCGGGAGCATTGGGACCGGGGAGCTGTTTTTT | CAISEPSGSIGTGELFF
NA | TRBJ2-7 | 12 | NA | TRBV29-1 | TGCAGCGTTGATGGCGGGACGCACGAGCAGTACTTC | CSVDGGTHEQYF
NA | TRBJ1-5 | 14 | NA | TRBV19 | TGTGCCAGTAGTATAGCAGGGGACAATCAGCCCCAGCATTTT | CASSIAGDNQPQHF
NA | TRBJ2-1 | 15 | NA | TRBV6-1 | TGTGCCAGCAGTGAAGAGGGTTCAGTTTACAATGAGCAGTTCTTC | CASSEEGSVYNEQFF
NA | TRBJ1-5 | 17 | NA | TRBV21-1 | TGTGCCAGCAGCAAAAAGGAGGCCCGGGATAGCAATCAGCCCCAGCATTTT | CASSKKEARDSNQPQHF
NA | TRBJ2-3 | 13 | TRBD2 | TRBV9 | TGTGCCAGCAACCGGGAGGGAGTGGGTACGCAGTATTTT | CASNREGVGTQYF
NA | TRBJ1-1 | 12 | NA | TRBV12-3/TRBV12-4 | TGTGCCAGCAGTCCTGGGAACACTGAAGCTTTCTTT | CASSPGNTEAFF
NA | TRBJ1-1 | 15 | NA | TRBV7-9 | TGTGCCAGCAGCTTTCGTTCGGGACAGAACACTGAAGCTTTCTTT | CASSFRSGQNTEAFF
NA | TRBJ2-3 | 14 | NA | TRBV19 | TGTGCCAGTAGTATGGGGGCGGCTGGTGATACGCAGTATTTT | CASSMGAAGDTQYF
few | TRBJ2-1 | 15 | TRBD2 | TRBV6-4 | TGTGCCAGCAGTGACCTAGCGGGAGTATACAATGAGCAGTTCTTC | CASSDLAGVYNEQFF
NA | TRBJ2-2 | 13 | TRBD2 | TRBV30 | TGTGCCTGGGAGACTAGCCCTATAGGGGAGCTGTTTTTT | CAWETSPIGELFF
NA | TRBJ1-3 | 13 | NA | TRBV18 | TGTGCCAGCTCACCGCAGGGAGAAAACACCATATATTTT | CASSPQGENTIYF
NA | TRBJ1-2 | 15 | TRBD1 | TRBV19 | TGTGCCAGTAGTATCGCCGGGACAGGGGGTCATGGCTACACCTTC | CASSIAGTGGHGYTF
NA | TRBJ2-1 | 13 | TRBD2 | TRBV29-1 | TGCAGCGCCGGGACTAGCGGTAACAATGAGCAGTTCTTC | CSAGTSGNNEQFF
NA | TRBJ2-1 | 17 | NA | TRBV18 | TGTGCCAGCTCACCACCACAGGGGCTAGCGGGTGTATATGAGCAGTTCTTC | CASSPPQGLAGVYEQFF
NA | TRBJ2-7 | 13 | TRBD2 | TRBV12-3/TRBV12-4 | TGTGCCAGCAGAGGACTAGCCAGGCACGAGCAGTACTTC | CASRGLARHEQYF
NA | TRBJ2-7 | 15 | TRBD2 | TRBV15 | TGTGCCACCAGCAGAGGGACTAGCGGGATCTACGAGCAGTACTTC | CATSRGTSGIYEQYF
NA | TRBJ2-7 | 14 | TRBD2 | TRBV3-1/TRBV3-2 | TGTGCCAGCAGTGGGACTAGCGGAGCTTACGAGCAGTACTTC | CASSGTSGAYEQYF
NA | TRBJ1-6 | 15 | NA | TRBV30 | TGTGCCTGGACCCCCTTCAGGCAGGGGAGTTCACCCCTCCACTTT | CAWTPFRQGSSPLHF
few | TRBJ2-7 | 16 | TRBD1 | TRBV4-2 | TGTGCCAGCAGCCAAGAGGGGGGGACAGGGGGTTACGAGCAGTACTTC | CASSQEGGTGGYEQYF
NA | TRBJ1-3 | 15 | NA | TRBV6-1 | TGTGCCAGCAGTGAAGCGCTGAGTATGATACACACCATATATTTT | CASSEALSMIHTIYF